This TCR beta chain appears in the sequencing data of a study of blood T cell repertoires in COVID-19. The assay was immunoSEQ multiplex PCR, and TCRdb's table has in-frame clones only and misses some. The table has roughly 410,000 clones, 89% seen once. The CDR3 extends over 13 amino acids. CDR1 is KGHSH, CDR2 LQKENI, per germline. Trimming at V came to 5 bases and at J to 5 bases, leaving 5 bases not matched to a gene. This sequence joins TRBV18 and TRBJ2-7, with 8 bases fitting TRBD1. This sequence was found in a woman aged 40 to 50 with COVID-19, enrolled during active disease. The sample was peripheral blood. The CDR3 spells CASSIGQGDEQYF. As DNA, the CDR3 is TGTGCCAGCTCAATAGGACAGGGCGACGAGCAGTACTTC.